This TCR beta chain originates from a study of cytomegalovirus exposure and HLA in healthy donors. At the level of the study: Earlier work reported roughly 120 million unique TCR beta sequences from roughly 180 million T cells. From donors who were HLA-typed, an early data release held approximately 80 million unique TCRs. Study conclusions and caveats: What was likely a sequencing artifact was a cluster of highly shared sequence variants.

It was with 60 Vbeta and 13 Jbeta primers that the PCR ran. Original methodology: Per a later analysis, the number of unique TCR beta chains was roughly 83 million, of which around 9.9 million were shared. Assay used: immunoSEQ multiplex PCR; TCRdb lists only in-frame clones, some missing. Clone size and the V and J calls come from that table; the DNA yielded D and trimming. The sample records about 130,000 clones, roughly 80% being singletons. As for this clone: Its matching antigen is unknown.

Deletions cut 4 bases from V and 5 bases from J, with 8 bases between. The CDR3 contains 12 residues. Germline V gene sequence: CDR1 PRHDT, CDR2 FYEKMQ (reference sequence). The rearrangement joins TRBV13 to TRBJ2-5; no definite D call. The receptor was isolated from a man aged 25-40 years in good health and CMV-seronegative. The sequencing sample was made of PBMCs. This chain's CDR3 is CASSSSRETQYF. The CDR3 DNA is TGTGCCAGCAGCTCGTCGCGGGAGACCCAGTACTTC.